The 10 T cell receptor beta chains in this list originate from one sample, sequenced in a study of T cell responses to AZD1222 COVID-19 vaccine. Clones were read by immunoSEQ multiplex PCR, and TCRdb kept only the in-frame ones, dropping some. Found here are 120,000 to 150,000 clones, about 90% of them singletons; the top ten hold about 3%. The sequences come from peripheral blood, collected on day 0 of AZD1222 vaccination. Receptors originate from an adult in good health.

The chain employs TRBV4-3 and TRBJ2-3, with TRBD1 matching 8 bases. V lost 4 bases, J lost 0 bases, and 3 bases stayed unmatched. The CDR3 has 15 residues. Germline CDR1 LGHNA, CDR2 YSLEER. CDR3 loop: CASSRGQVSTDTQYF. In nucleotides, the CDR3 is TGCGCCAGCAGCCGGGGACAGGTCAGCACAGATACGCAGTATTTT.

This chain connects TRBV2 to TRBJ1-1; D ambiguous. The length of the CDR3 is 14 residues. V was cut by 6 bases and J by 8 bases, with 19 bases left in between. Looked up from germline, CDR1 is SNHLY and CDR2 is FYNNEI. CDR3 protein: CASSQGGLSQEAFF. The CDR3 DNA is TGTGCCAGCAGCCAAGGCGGGCTATCCCAGGAAGCTTTCTTT.

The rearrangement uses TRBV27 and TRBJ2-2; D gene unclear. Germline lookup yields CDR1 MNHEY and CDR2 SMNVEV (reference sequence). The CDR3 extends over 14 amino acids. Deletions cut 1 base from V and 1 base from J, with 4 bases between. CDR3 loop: CASSLWWNTGELFF. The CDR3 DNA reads TGTGCCAGCAGTTTATGGTGGAACACCGGGGAGCTGTTTTTT.

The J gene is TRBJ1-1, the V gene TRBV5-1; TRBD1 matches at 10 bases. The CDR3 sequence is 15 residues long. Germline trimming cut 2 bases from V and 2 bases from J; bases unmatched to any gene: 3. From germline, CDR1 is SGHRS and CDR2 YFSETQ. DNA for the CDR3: TGCGCCAGCAGCTTAGCGACAGGGGGCAACACTGAAGCTTTCTTT. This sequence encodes CASSLATGGNTEAFF.

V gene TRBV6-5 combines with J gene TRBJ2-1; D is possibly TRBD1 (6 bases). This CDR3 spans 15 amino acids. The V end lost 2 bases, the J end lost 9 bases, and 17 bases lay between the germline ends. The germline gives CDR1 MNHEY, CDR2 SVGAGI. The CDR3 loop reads CASSYRQGRSGEQFF. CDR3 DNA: TGTGCCAGCAGTTACCGGCAGGGGAGAAGCGGTGAGCAGTTCTTC.

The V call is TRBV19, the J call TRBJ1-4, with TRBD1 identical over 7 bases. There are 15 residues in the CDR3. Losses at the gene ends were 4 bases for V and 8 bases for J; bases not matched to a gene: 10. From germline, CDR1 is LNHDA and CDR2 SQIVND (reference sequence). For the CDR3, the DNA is TGTGCCAGTAGTACCCGGAACAGGGGCAGAGAAAAACTGTTTTTT. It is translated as CASSTRNRGREKLFF.

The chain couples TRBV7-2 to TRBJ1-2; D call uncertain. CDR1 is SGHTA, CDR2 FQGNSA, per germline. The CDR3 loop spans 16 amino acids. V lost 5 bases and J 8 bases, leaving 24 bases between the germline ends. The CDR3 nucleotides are TGTGCCAGCAGCAGAGATGGTGGGGTTAAGGTTCGCGGCTACACCTTC. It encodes CASSRDGGVKVRGYTF.

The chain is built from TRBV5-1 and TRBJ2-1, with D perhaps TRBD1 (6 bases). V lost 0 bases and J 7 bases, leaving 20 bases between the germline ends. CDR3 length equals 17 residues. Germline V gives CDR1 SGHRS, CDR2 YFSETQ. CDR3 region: CASSLVLGAEGYNEQFF. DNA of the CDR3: TGCGCCAGCAGCTTGGTTCTGGGGGCCGAAGGTTATAATGAGCAGTTCTTC.

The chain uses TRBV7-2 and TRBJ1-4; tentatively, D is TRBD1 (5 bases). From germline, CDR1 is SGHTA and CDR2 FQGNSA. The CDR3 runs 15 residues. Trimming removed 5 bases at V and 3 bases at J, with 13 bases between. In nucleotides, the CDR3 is TGTGCCAGCAGCCTACGACAGTTACCTAATGAAAAACTGTTTTTT. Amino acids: CASSLRQLPNEKLFF. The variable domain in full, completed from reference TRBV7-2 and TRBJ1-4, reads GAGVSQSPSNKVTEKGKDVELRCDPISGHTALYWYRQSLGQGLEFLIYFQGNSAPDKSGLPSDRFSAERTGGSVSTLTIQRTQQEDSAVYLCASSLRQLPNEKLFFGSGTQLSVL.

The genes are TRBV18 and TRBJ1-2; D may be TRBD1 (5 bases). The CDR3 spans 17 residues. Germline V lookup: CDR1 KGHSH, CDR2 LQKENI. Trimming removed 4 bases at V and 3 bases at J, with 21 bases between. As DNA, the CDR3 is TGTGCCAGCTCACGGTGGCCAGCGGGACGGATATACTATGGCTACACCTTC. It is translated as CASSRWPAGRIYYGYTF.